The clone carrying this T cell receptor beta chain has ten or more counts. Its antigen is still unknown. This sample is drawn from a study of molecular identifiers for immune sequencing clone quantification. Preparation methods for the bulk TCR libraries were those previously described, with listed TCR primers. TCRdb itself ran the PCR reads through MiXCR, one entry per CDR3 protein. The table includes hundreds of thousands of distinct CDR3 sequences, around 25% detected once. Study-level results: Jurkat TCR RNA spiked in from one cell reportedly remained identifiable amid over 850,000 naive cells. For effector cells, clones above 20 RNA copies held over 97% of molecules; for naive cells, under 1%.

The germline gives CDR1 DFQATT, CDR2 SNEGSKA (reference sequence). This CDR3 region has 14 residues. The J segment lost 4 bases and the V segment lost 4 bases, leaving 9 bases of the junction unmatched. Material: naive CD8+ T cells from blood, with Jurkat cell RNA spiked in. Subset described: FACS-sorted CD8+CD4-CCR7+CD45RA+ naive T cells. The TCR originated in a human donor in good health. Some libraries in this study had Jurkat cell RNA spiked in. The chain is built from TRBV20-1 and TRBJ1-1; the match to TRBD1 covers 7 bases. The CDR3 sequence is CSATTTGRVTEAFF. The CDR3 DNA reads as TGCAGTGCTACCACGACAGGGAGGGTCACTGAAGCTTTCTTT.